Detailed here is one T cell receptor beta chain. The antigen is unknown. Selection for sequencing was limited to patients who had shown CD8+CD57+ cell expansion by flow cytometry. The source of the sample is a study of CD8+CD57+ T cells in acquired aplastic anemia. Study findings and constraints: A set of roughly 27 CD8+ CDR3 sequences was shared between patients and controls, and these sequences appeared highly expressed in patients.

CDR1 is SGHRS, CDR2 YFSETQ, per germline. This CDR3 spans 14 amino acids. The V gene lost 4 bases and the J gene lost 1 base, with 11 bases spanning the gap. Researchers used genomic DNA as the template to profile TCR beta VDJ and CDR3. TCRdb recomputed calls from the reads with MiXCR, one row per CDR3 protein. The repertoire holds 160,000 or so distinct CDR3 sequences, with about two thirds as singletons. The source material was sorted CD4+, CD8+, or CD8+CD57+ T cells (not recorded which) from PBMCs. The chain uses TRBV5-1 and TRBJ2-5, with D perhaps matching TRBD1 (5 bases). This TCR was sampled from a human donor with aplastic anemia. The CDR3 here is CASSTDNSQETQYF. The CDR3 DNA follows: TGCGCCAGCAGCACGGACAACAGCCAAGAGACCCAGTACTTC.